This note documents a single T cell receptor beta chain sequence. Its target is unknown. TCRdb keeps only in-frame clones here, not all; method: immunoSEQ multiplex PCR. Here the sample spans about 71,000 clones, 85% to 95% being singletons. The data stem from a study of graft-versus-host responses after intestinal transplantation. Study-level information: After anti-thymocyte globulin induction, recipients took tacrolimus and steroids for 3 to 4 years.

The CDR3 consists of 13 residues. The germline V gene encodes CDR1 SGHRS and CDR2 YFSETQ. V lost 0 bases, J lost 10 bases, and 8 bases lay in between. The study, taken as a whole, reports: Recipient marrow contained GvH clones, some of which appeared first in ileum or blood.

The input for sequencing was unstimulated CD8+ T cells sorted from spleen or lymph node cells, taken before intestinal transplant. This sequence joins TRBV5-1 and TRBJ1-6; unclear D gene. This TCR was recovered from a human donor who received an intestinal transplant. This CDR3 reads CASSLGGYSPLHF. CDR3 DNA: TGCGCCAGCAGCTTGGGAGGTTACTCACCCCTCCACTTT.